This TCR beta chain was observed in a study of T cell clonotyping in hematopoietic cell transplantation (dated by TCRdb to 2020 to 2022). Context from the whole study: Recipient samples taken before transplant were collected after cytoreduction. A total of 120 to 150 blood samples were collected in the study from roughly 40 consecutive transplant recipients and their related donors. Patient recruitment ran from 2015 to January 2017, and follow-up continued until September 2020 or death. Study-level results and caveats: The sample size was limited and the cells went unsorted, which meant the CD4 and CD8 repertoire contributions could not be told apart. Donor and pretransplant recipient Inverse Simpson Index values predicted broader posttransplant TCR repertoire diversity. After transplant, TCR diversity in recipients dropped, and pathologically expanded clonotypes climbed progressively between day 30 and day 180. Recipient repertoires showed only a small fraction of overlap with donor repertoires, and over 95% appeared de novo at the given depth.

TCR beta CDR3 regions were amplified from genomic DNA with the immunoSEQ assay, a bias-controlled multiplex PCR using V- and J-specific primers. A proprietary barcode and Illumina adapter sequences were added to the CDR3 amplicons in a second PCR step. An Illumina MiSeq instrument was used to sequence the CDR3 libraries. The authors' pipeline ran thus. Export and quality control were handled in immunoSEQ Analyzer 3.0, while downstream analyses relied on R Bioconductor and Immunarch. Repertoire metrics were calculated using only productive rearrangements within the normalized downsampled data set. Clonotypes larger than 5 templates in the normalized cohort were defined as pathologically expanded. The Inverse Simpson Index was used to measure repertoire diversity. To capture all clonotypes, CMV-specificity analyses were performed on the non-normalized data set. Here the immuneACCESS table is served through TCRdb, limited to in-frame sequences with V and J called. Missing clones are a known gap in these copies; in checked studies unresolved V genes cover under half, and the rest lacks a known reason. That table supplies the V and J calls and clone size; D and trimming were determined from the DNA. The sample yields about 29,000 clones; 70% to 80% were counted once. 6% to 7.5% of the sample comes from the top ten.

As for this clone: Its specific antigen is unknown. It has no much larger one-base neighbor in the sample; base qualities were not kept.

Sample time point, as interpreted from the label and publication: recipient sample about 28 days before transplant, after cytoreduction. Recipient blood was collected about 28 days before transplant and at days 30, 100 and 180 after transplant. Nuclei Lysis Solution was used to extract genomic DNA from fresh or cryopreserved unfractionated peripheral blood mononuclear cells. The CDR3 contains 13 residues, cysteine and phenylalanine counted. The only DNA kept is the CDR3, 39 bases in frame from the first base. From the germline V gene (reference sequence), CDR1 is GTSNPN and CDR2 is SVGIG. V gives up 3 bases and J gives up 1 base, and the segment between their germline ends measures 9 bases.

The clonotype was recovered from a woman under 40 with chronic myeloid leukemia. Some clones in this sample may be carry-over from other donors' samples. The V and J segments used are TRBV30 and TRBJ2-5; the D segment cannot be called with confidence. Specimen: peripheral blood mononuclear cells, collected before stem cell transplant. CDR3 sequence: CAWRVFGQETQYF. The nucleotide sequence is given as TGTGCCTGGAGGGTTTTCGGCCAAGAGACCCAGTACTTC.